The sequence of this T cell receptor (beta chain) was determined in a study of Ad26.COV2.S vaccination and SARS-CoV-2 variants. Study-wide context: Sample donor was a member of the COV1001 Ad26.COV2.S trial arm. Regarding the study as a whole: Reports say spike-specific CD8+ and CD4+ T cell responses covered substantial breadth after vaccination. There was a possibility that the TCR breadth and depth analyses underestimated total T cell responses.

Germline V lookup: CDR1 SGHKS, CDR2 YYEKEE (reference sequence). The CDR3 is made up of 15 amino acids. Trimming took off 1 base at V and 2 bases at J, with 10 bases between the two ends. Points on this clone: The antigen is undetermined.

Repertoires were generated with immunoSEQ multiplex PCR, while TCRdb's copy carries only in-frame clones and drops some. The sample records hundreds of thousands of clones, roughly 90% being singletons. Treatment of the sample: over 15 received Ad26.COV2.S at low or high dose, single or two shots; 5 received placebo; per-sample allocation not given. Sampling happened 63 days after the first vaccine or placebo injection. Within Boston, the person who donated was an adult of 18-55 years. The material was peripheral blood, obtained in a trial of Ad26.COV2.S vaccine versus placebo. The rearrangement uses TRBV5-5 and TRBJ2-1; maybe TRBD1 (6 bases). The clonotype originates from a person between 18 and 60 years old who received the Ad26.COV2.S COVID-19 vaccine or a placebo. This CDR3 reads CASSLFTGTYNEQFF. CDR3 nucleotides: TGTGCCAGCAGCTTGTTTACAGGGACCTACAATGAGCAGTTCTTC.